This passage covers 2 T cell receptor beta chains from one sample sequenced in a study of shared clonotypes between healthy human individuals. Sequencing was performed with immunoSEQ multiplex PCR; in TCRdb, only in-frame clones are kept and a portion is missing. The sample consists of approximately 330,000 clones, more than 60% of them appearing once. The sample comprised memory CD4+ T cells sorted from blood. Indicated subset: CD45RA-negative fraction. These receptors all stem from a man aged 30-40 years in good health.

This clone came up a few times. The rearrangement uses TRBV6-9 and TRBJ2-7, with D hard to call. The V and J ends lost 1 base and 6 bases respectively, with 16 bases between them. The CDR3 loop spans 15 amino acids. The germline V gene has CDR1 MNHGY and CDR2 SVAAGI. The CDR3 reads CASSYLGLVSSEQYF. The DNA for the CDR3 is TGTGCCAGCAGTTATTTAGGGTTGGTGTCAAGCGAGCAGTACTTC.

This clone showed up many times. This rearrangement joins TRBV28 to TRBJ2-7, with 9 bases that match TRBD1. The junction had 8 bases not matched to a gene; V was cut back by 6 bases and J by 2 bases. Germline CDR1 is MDHEN and CDR2 is SYDVKM. This CDR3 comprises 15 residues. CDR3 DNA: TGTGCCAGCAGAAAACCGGGACAGGGACCCTACGAGCAGTACTTC. This encodes CASRKPGQGPYEQYF.